This T cell receptor (beta chain) came from a study of blood T cells in healthy people across ages. Investigators took about 9.4 milliliters of peripheral blood from every donor. A second PCR, run for 7 to 11 cycles, used a sample-barcoded 5' primer plus a J-beta primer mix. TCRdb redid the calling of the 5' RACE reads with MiXCR, one entry per CDR3 protein. The table has over 950,000 distinct CDR3 sequences, 35% to 45% seen once. Study-level findings and limits: Researchers deemed the diversity estimates from one million T cells underestimates. The study found more naive CD4+ cells and higher diversity in long-lived than aged donors. Roughly linearly, TCR beta diversity per million T cells fell as age increased.

The CDR3 runs 16 residues. Per germline, CDR1 SEHNR and CDR2 FQNEAQ (reference sequence). Trimming took off 1 base at V and 4 bases at J, with 14 bases between the two ends. Remarks on this clonotype: What it recognizes is unknown.

V gene TRBV7-9 combines with J gene TRBJ1-5, with D uncertain. The source material was blood. The TCR comes from a man between 18 and 35 years old in good health. The CDR3 spells CASSLGTLKENQPQHF. In DNA, the CDR3 is TGTGCCAGCAGCTTAGGGACTCTTAAGGAGAATCAGCCCCAGCATTTT.